This T cell receptor (beta chain) came from a study of patients and donors after allogeneic stem cell transplantation. The CDR3 consists of 16 residues. Germline V gene sequence: CDR1 SGHRS, CDR2 YFSETQ. J was trimmed by 0 bases and V by 0 bases; bases with no gene match: 6. MiXCR, run by TCRdb on the RT-PCR reads, gives a single entry per CDR3 protein. The top ten clones hold around 7.9% of a sample with about 410,000 distinct CDR3 sequences, approximately 16% of them seen once. The chain uses TRBV5-1 and TRBJ2-7; 7 bases align to TRBD1. The sequence was collected from a human donor who was either an allogeneic HSCT recipient or a stem cell or donor lymphocyte infusion donor (not recorded which). It is not recorded whose cells these are; they may come from a transplant donor. Sequencing was carried out using blood, either unsorted or a sorted T cell fraction (not recorded which). The CDR3 protein is CASSLAGGRSSYEQYF. CDR3 DNA: TGCGCCAGCAGCTTGGCAGGGGGAAGGAGCTCCTACGAGCAGTACTTC.